This T cell receptor beta chain was documented in a study of cytomegalovirus exposure and HLA in healthy donors. Whole-study results and caveats: TCR beta V- and J-gene trimming, according to a later analysis, was linked to a missense DCLRE1C variant. Based on reports, TCR beta sequences accurately predicted HLA-A and HLA-B alleles for most subjects. The authors considered a cluster of highly shared sequence variants likely to be a sequencing artifact.

The CDR3 is 18 amino acids. Germline V lookup: CDR1 MNHEY, CDR2 SMNVEV (reference sequence). V was cut by 3 bases and J by 1 base, with 18 bases left in between. As to this clone: What it binds is not known.

PCR involved 60 Vbeta and 13 Jbeta primers. Data came from immunoSEQ multiplex PCR; TCRdb stores just in-frame clones and leaves some out. The data contain approximately 150,000 clones, 70% to 85% of them singletons. Those who donated were healthy bone marrow donors. This TCR came from a male donor in good health and CMV-seronegative. The sample was PBMCs. This sequence joins TRBV27 and TRBJ2-2; D perhaps matches TRBD2 (6 bases). This CDR3 is CASSLEVWTTGNTGELFF. The CDR3 region has the DNA TGTGCCAGCAGTTTGGAGGTTTGGACTACGGGGAACACCGGGGAGCTGTTTTTT.